The 5 T cell receptor beta chains listed next were all sequenced from one sample in a study of blood T cell repertoires in COVID-19. This table comes from immunoSEQ multiplex PCR, and its TCRdb copy is limited to in-frame clones, with some not included. The table has 250,000 to 400,000 clones, about 85% seen once. Sequencing used PBMCs or T cells enriched from blood (not recorded which). The receptors shown here come from a woman aged 25-40 years who had been exposed to COVID-19.

V and J are TRBV28 and TRBJ2-5, with D possibly TRBD2 on 5 matching bases. Trimming stripped 3 bases from V and 3 bases from J, with 8 bases between. Germline V gives CDR1 MDHEN, CDR2 SYDVKM. The CDR3 has 13 amino acids. The CDR3 bases are TGTGCCAGCAGTTTTGGGAGCGAAGAGACCCAGTACTTC. Protein sequence: CASSFGSEETQYF. Together with reference TRBV28 and TRBJ2-5, the CDR3 gives the full variable domain: DVKVTQSSRYLVKRTGEKVFLECVQDMDHENMFWYRQDPGLGLRLIYFSYDVKMKEKGDIPEGYSVSREKKERFSLILESASTNQTSMYLCASSFGSEETQYFGPGTRLLVL.

V and J are TRBV6-5 and TRBJ2-3; no reliable D call. Germline V gives CDR1 MNHEY, CDR2 SVGAGI. Trimming cost V 6 bases and J 2 bases, with 12 bases left between them. The CDR3 runs to 14 residues. The CDR3 sequence is CASRSSQATDTQYF. The DNA for the CDR3 is TGTGCCAGCAGATCATCTCAGGCCACAGATACGCAGTATTTT.

V is TRBV11-2 and J is TRBJ1-1; possibly TRBD1 for D (6 bases). This CDR3 is built from 12 residues. Germline CDR1 reads SGHAT; CDR2 reads FQNNGV. V was cut by 5 bases and J by 10 bases, with 14 bases left in between. In DNA, the CDR3 is TGTGCCAGCAGCCCCGCTACAGGGAGAGCTTTCTTT. It is translated as CASSPATGRAFF.

This chain connects TRBV2 to TRBJ2-7; D gene unclear. The length of the CDR3 is 11 residues. Germline values: CDR1 SNHLY, CDR2 FYNNEI. V lost 4 bases, J lost 4 bases, and 5 bases lay in between. The CDR3, as DNA: TGTGCCAGCAGTGTAGTATACGAGCAGTACTTC. It encodes CASSVVYEQYF.

The chain joins TRBV4-2 to TRBJ2-7, with 8 positions matching TRBD2. Looked up from germline, CDR1 is LGHNA and CDR2 is YNFKEQ. After removal of 5 bases from V and 1 base from J, the junction contained 7 bases not matched to a gene. The CDR3 totals 15 residues. The CDR3 bases are TGTGCCAGCAGCTGGGAAAGCGGGGGTTCCTACGAGCAGTACTTC. It codes for CASSWESGGSYEQYF.